This record concerns one T cell receptor beta chain sequence. This entry comes from a study of shared clonotypes between healthy human individuals. This CDR3 contains 15 residues. The V and J ends lost 5 bases and 4 bases, in that order; junction bases with no gene match: 6. Germline CDR1 reads SGHAT; CDR2 reads FQNNGV. Sequencing used immunoSEQ multiplex PCR; TCRdb keeps in-frame clones, though not all of them. The sample holds some 470,000 clones; approximately 80% are singletons and the top ten take 10% to 15%. The gene calls are TRBV11-2 and TRBJ2-7; 12 nucleotides match TRBD1. This TCR was recovered from a woman aged 40-49 years in good health. Some clones in this sample may be carry-over from other donors' samples. Sequenced sample: PBMCs. This chain's CDR3 is CASSAGTGGGYEQYF. The DNA for the CDR3 is TGTGCCAGCAGCGCAGGGACAGGGGGCGGGTACGAGCAGTACTTC.